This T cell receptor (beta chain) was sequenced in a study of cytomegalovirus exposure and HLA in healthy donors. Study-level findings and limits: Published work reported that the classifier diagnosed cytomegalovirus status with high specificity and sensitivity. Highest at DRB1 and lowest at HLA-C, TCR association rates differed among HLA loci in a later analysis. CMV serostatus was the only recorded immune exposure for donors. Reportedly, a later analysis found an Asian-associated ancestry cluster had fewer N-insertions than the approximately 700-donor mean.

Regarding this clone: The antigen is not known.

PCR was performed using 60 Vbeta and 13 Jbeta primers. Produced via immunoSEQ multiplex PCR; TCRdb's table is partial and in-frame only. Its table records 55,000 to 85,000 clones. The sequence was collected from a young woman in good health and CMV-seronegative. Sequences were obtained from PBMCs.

CDR3 sequence: CASSPTGRETQYF. The CDR3 nucleotides are TGTGCCAGCAGTCCAACAGGGCGCGAGACCCAGTACTTC. V is TRBV11-2 and J is TRBJ2-5; possible D gene TRBD1, 6 bases. The CDR3 extends over 13 amino acids. CDR1 SGHAT and CDR2 FQNNGV come from the germline V gene. Trimming took 6 bases from V and 5 from J, leaving 13 bases between them.